This TCR beta chain was recovered during a study of control samples from healthy donors and cancer patients. The data were produced by immunoSEQ multiplex PCR, yet TCRdb's version contains in-frame clones alone and is incomplete. Of roughly 120,000 clones listed, around nine tenths were seen once; the top ten hold roughly an eighth. The CDR3 consists of 16 residues. Germline lookup yields CDR1 SGHVS and CDR2 FNYEAQ. The ends were cut back, 5 bases at V and 4 bases at J, with 17 bases in the middle. The chain recombines TRBV7-6 with TRBJ1-4; D possibly corresponds to TRBD1 (5 bases). Material for sequencing was blood. The clonotype comes from a man aged 25-45 years in good health. CDR3 protein: CASSLPLGQGNEKLFF. In DNA, the CDR3 is TGTGCCAGCAGCCTACCCTTGGGGCAGGGTAATGAAAAACTGTTTTTT.